This T cell receptor beta chain was recorded in a study of Tregs in tolerant kidney transplant recipients. In the study overall: Recipients received nonmyeloablative bone marrow transplants from related graft donors, with transient mixed chimerism. Notes on the study in general: The most relevant donor-specific Treg TCRbeta repertoire apparently came from expansion with activated donor B cells.

Sequencing was performed with immunoSEQ multiplex PCR; in TCRdb, only in-frame clones are kept and a portion is missing. The table lists approximately 67,000 clones, 80% to 95% of them singletons, with 9.5% to 12% in the top ten. Trimming cost V 3 bases and J 4 bases, with 3 bases left between them. CDR3 length: 11 amino acids. Germline V lookup: CDR1 PRHDT, CDR2 FYEKMQ (reference sequence). Comment on this clone: Its specificity is unknown.

This chain connects TRBV13 to TRBJ1-2; D call uncertain. The source of this sequence is a human donor who received a combined kidney and bone marrow transplant. The specimen comprised CD8+ T cells from blood, sampled before the transplant. The DNA for the CDR3 is TGTGCCAGCAGCTTTAGCTATGGCTACACCTTC. This gives the protein CASSFSYGYTF.